This TCR beta chain emerged from a study of T cells in Graves' hyperthyroidism and ophthalmopathy. Findings and caveats of the study: Among thyroid clonotypes expanded above 0.001, most also appeared in blood. The model predicted ophthalmopathy a median around 6.5 months before onset.

This clonotype showed up many times. Its antigen is currently unknown. What was amplified from RNA transcripts were TCR beta CDR3 regions. HTBI primers were employed in a first-round RT-PCR of the TCR CDR3. MiXCR, run by TCRdb on the multiplex PCR reads, gives a single entry per CDR3 protein. The sample lists roughly 500,000 distinct CDR3 sequences; approximately 14% were seen once. In germline, CDR1 is DFQATT, CDR2 SNEGSKA (reference sequence). This CDR3 has 16 amino acids. V lost 0 bases and J lost 0, with 15 bases in between. The receptor was derived from a woman between 25 and 40 years old with Graves' hyperthyroidism that later progressed to Graves' ophthalmopathy. The V and J genes are TRBV20-1 and TRBJ2-7; D might be TRBD2 (6 bases). The sample consisted of blood. In nucleotides, the CDR3 is TGCAGTGCTAGAGATCTTACTAGCCTTTCCTCCTACGAGCAGTACTTC. It translates to CSARDLTSLSSYEQYF.